This T cell receptor beta chain emerged from a study of CD8+ T cells in alopecia areata. Whole-study findings and limits: Shared TCR sequences were less clear between patients than in mice, possibly partly from HLA diversity. Lesional tissue from the scalp (especially in alopecia totalis/universalis) showed higher clonality than normal scalp.

As concerns this clone: What it recognizes is unknown.

Cell sorting on a FACSAria was used to separate CD4+ and CD8+ T cells from the PBMCs. After isolation, RNA underwent reverse transcription to generate cDNA as the sequencing template. The assay was immunoSEQ multiplex PCR, and TCRdb's table has in-frame clones only and misses some. The sample carries about 150,000 clones, roughly 50% recorded once. CDR3 size: 10 residues. Germline V gene sequence: CDR1 DFQATT, CDR2 SNEGSKA (reference sequence). Trimming shortened V by 5 bases and J by 7 bases, and 8 bases separated the two germline ends. Sequencing input: CD4+ T cells sorted from blood. This chain links TRBV20-1 with TRBJ2-5, with D maybe TRBD2 (5 bases). The sequence derives from a human donor in good health. The CDR3 sequence is CSAREGTQYF. For the CDR3, the DNA is TGCAGTGCTCGGGAAGGGACCCAGTACTTC.